The T cell receptor beta chain under discussion was sequenced for a study of blood T cell repertoires in COVID-19 (dated by TCRdb to about 2020). General notes on the study: Samples from collaborators originated in the United States, Italy and Spain and spanned both the acute and convalescent phases of COVID-19. The dataset comprised deeply sampled blood TCRbeta repertoires from subjects exposed to, actively infected with, or recovered from COVID-19. HLA class I and class II types, where available, came from metadata supplied by the sample provider rather than from assay-based typing. Sample metadata almost always included a de-identified subject ID, COVID-19 status, age in years and sex. A freely available public database, intended as a resource for researchers studying the immune response to SARS-CoV-2, is where the repertoires were released. Samples were obtained from the ongoing ImmuneRACE study (first 160 participants) and from 1,254 subjects provided by 6 global collaborators. The prospective study material was composed of cDNA or gDNA derived from T cells, B-cell-depleted T cells, or PBMCs. The study at large found these results: Clinical and demographic metadata were provided uncurated, with the amount varying by source and participant.

Each collaborating institution followed its own protocols to collect whole blood in K2EDTA tubes. Collaborator samples were shipped for TCRbeta analysis as frozen whole blood, isolated PBMCs, or DNA extracted from either sample type. Trimming takes 4 bases off V and 4 bases off J; junction bases not matched to a gene: 3. The CDR1 and CDR2 encoded by the germline V gene (reference sequence) are LNHDA and SQIVND. Reading from cysteine to phenylalanine, the CDR3 counts 13 amino acids. Only the CDR3 part of the read is kept: 39 bases, read in frame from the first base. For this clone: What this receptor recognizes is not known. No quality values exist for individual bases; no much larger clone is one base distant.

TCRbeta CDR3 regions were amplified from genomic DNA using the immunoSEQ Assay, a bias-controlled multiplex PCR. On the study's bioinformatics: Nucleated cell counts per sample were estimated from amplification of reference gene primers within the assay. To quantify the absolute abundance of each unique TCRbeta CDR3 rearrangement, sequence reads were collapsed and filtered. For each sample, productive Simpson clonality was calculated as the square root of Simpson's diversity index over productive rearrangements. TCRdb mirrors the immuneACCESS table, restricted to in-frame sequences. Some clones are absent from its copies; in checked studies, under half trace to an unresolved V gene, and the reason for the others is unknown. V and J calls and clone size follow that table, whereas D and trimming were derived from the DNA. This sample lists some 150,000 clones; around 80% were detected once. About 8.9% of the sample belongs to the ten largest clones.

This receptor was taken from a woman between 45 and 60 years old with acute or convalescent COVID-19. The chain employs TRBV19 and TRBJ1-2; 7 bases in the junction line up with TRBD1. Sequenced material: peripheral blood. The base sequence is TGTGCCAGTAGTACAGGGACAGCCTATGGCTACACCTTC. It encodes CASSTGTAYGYTF.